The 24 T cell receptor beta chains below all came from one sample that was sequenced in a study of T cells in Graves' hyperthyroidism and ophthalmopathy (dated by TCRdb to about 2019). Libraries were constructed by multiplex PCR. Sequencing instrument: Illumina HiSeq 2000. TCR beta CDR3 regions were amplified from RNA transcripts. The first round of RT-PCR for the TCR CDR3 was performed with the HTBI primer set and the Qiagen OneStep RT-PCR kit. TCRdb reran the public reads through fastp at Q25 and MiXCR, keeping productive beta chains. Rows merge per CDR3 protein into single entries with the most common DNA and genes. In this sample the table shows hundreds of thousands of distinct CDR3 sequences, just over 45% of which occur a single time. About 7.8% of the sample comes from the top ten. The source material was peripheral blood or thyroid tissue (not recorded which). The receptors here all came from a woman aged 18-29 years with Graves' hyperthyroidism. Donor details come from another sample of the same person, matched by shared clones.

This clonotype came up many times. V usage is TRBV7-2 and J usage is TRBJ2-5, with a possible D match to TRBD1 (5 bases). V was pared by 5 bases and J by 5 bases, with 12 bases between. Germline CDR1 is SGHTA and CDR2 is FQGNSA. CDR3 length: 13 amino acids. CDR3: CASSVRVEETQYF. CDR3 DNA: TGTGCCAGCAGCGTCAGGGTTGAGGAGACCCAGTACTTC.

The sample holds one count of this clonotype. This chain links TRBV25-1 with TRBJ1-6, with 7 bases identical to TRBD1. The CDR3 has 15 residues. Losses at the gene ends were 6 bases for V and 5 bases for J; bases not matched to a gene: 7. Per the germline V gene, CDR1 is MGHDK and CDR2 is SYGVNS. The CDR3 bases are TGTGCCAGCAGCGGACGGACAGGAGATAATTCACCCCTCCACTTT. It is translated as CASSGRTGDNSPLHF.

The V gene is TRBV7-9, the J gene TRBJ1-4; 10 nucleotides agree with TRBD1. CDR1 is SEHNR, CDR2 FQNEAQ, per germline (reference sequence). The CDR3 is 16 residues long. V lost 5 bases, J lost 7 bases, and 10 bases stayed unmatched. CDR3 loop: CASSQEPRTGGEKLFF. The CDR3 DNA sequence: TGTGCCAGCAGCCAAGAACCCCGGACAGGGGGTGAAAAACTGTTTTTT.

There are a few counts of this clonotype. The chain uses TRBV29-1 and TRBJ1-2, with D perhaps matching TRBD1 (5 bases). V was shortened by 2 bases and J by 4 bases, with 17 bases between the two germline ends. Germline lookup yields CDR1 SQVTM and CDR2 ANQGSEA. This CDR3 region has 15 residues. CDR3 nucleotide sequence: TGCAGCGTTGAATTCCGGGTGGGGGGGACCTATGGCTACACCTTC. This gives the protein CSVEFRVGGTYGYTF.

The rearrangement uses TRBV2 and TRBJ1-2, with D hard to call. V was shortened by 3 bases and J by 8 bases, with 13 bases between the two germline ends. This CDR3 contains 13 residues. Germline CDR1 is SNHLY and CDR2 is FYNNEI. Written as DNA, the CDR3 is TGTGCCAGCAGTGATGAGGTCGTTCGAGGCTACACCTTC. Translation gives CASSDEVVRGYTF.

About this clonotype itself: Given a much more abundant clone one base away, this may be a read error. The chain couples TRBV27 to TRBJ1-2; D is perhaps TRBD1 (6 bases). The germline gives CDR1 MNHEY, CDR2 SMNVEV (reference sequence). The CDR3 length is 16 residues. The CDR3 DNA is TGTGCCAGCAGTTCGGGACAAGGTTTAGCTAACTATGGCTACGCCTTC. It translates to CASSSGQGLANYGYAF.

The chain is built from TRBV10-3 and TRBJ1-2; the D gene is possibly TRBD1 (5 bases). The CDR3 is made up of 11 amino acids. Per the germline V gene, CDR1 is ENHRY and CDR2 is SYGVKD. V lost 10 bases, J lost 6 bases, and 12 bases lay in between. The CDR3 DNA sequence: TGTGCCACCCGCGGGACGGATGGCTACACCTTC. Protein product: CATRGTDGYTF.

The V gene is TRBV2, the J gene TRBJ2-5; maybe TRBD1 (6 bases). The V gene's germline CDR1 is SNHLY and CDR2 FYNNEI. Trimming left V 3 bases short and J 4 bases short, with 12 bases between. The CDR3 has 14 amino acids. Written as DNA, the CDR3 is TGTGCCAGCAGTGACGCGGACAGCGGAGAGACCCAGTACTTC. Its translation: CASSDADSGETQYF.

The chain couples TRBV7-9 to TRBJ2-3, with a tentative D call TRBD1 (6 bases). Looked up from germline, CDR1 is SEHNR and CDR2 is FQNEAQ (reference sequence). This CDR3 comprises 15 residues. Deletions cut 1 base from V and 0 bases from J, with 8 bases between. CDR3 sequence (DNA): TGTGCCAGCAGCTTAGGGACAGATAGCACAGATACGCAGTATTTT. Translating it yields CASSLGTDSTDTQYF. Variable domain in full (rest from reference TRBV7-9 and TRBJ2-3): DTGVSQNPRHKITKRGQNVTFRCDPISEHNRLYWYRQTLGQGPEFLTYFQNEAQLEKSRLLSDRFSAERPKGSFSTLEIQRTEQGDSAMYLCASSLGTDSTDTQYFGPGTRLTVL.

CDR3 bases: TGTGCCAGCAGCCAAGGGCAGGGCACCGGGGAGCTGTTTTTT. Its translation: CASSQGQGTGELFF. The chain joins TRBV6-6 to TRBJ2-2, with D possibly TRBD1 on 5 matching bases. CDR1 MNHNY and CDR2 SVGAGI come from the germline V gene (reference sequence). V lost 6 bases and J 4 bases, leaving 12 bases between the germline ends. The CDR3 length is 14 residues.

This clonotype was counted a few times. The chain is built from TRBV7-9 and TRBJ1-4; 9 positions agree with TRBD1. Trimming cost V 5 bases and J 7 bases; bases outside gene matches: 8. The length of the CDR3 is 15 residues. CDR1 and CDR2 from the germline V gene are SEHNR and FQNEAQ (reference sequence). CDR3 DNA sequence: TGTGCCAGCAGCCGAAACAGGGGGCAAAGTGAAAAACTGTTTTTT. Translated, it gives CASSRNRGQSEKLFF.

The chain has TRBV7-6 and TRBJ1-1, with D maybe TRBD1 (5 bases). V was shortened by 5 bases and J by 11 bases, with 18 bases between the two germline ends. Per germline, CDR1 SGHVS and CDR2 FNYEAQ. There are 13 residues in the CDR3. The CDR3 DNA follows: TGTGCCAGCAGCCCCTCGGGTGGGGCTGGGGCTTTCTTT. Its translation: CASSPSGGAGAFF.

This clonotype was recorded a few times. The chain is built from TRBV2 and TRBJ2-2; D could derive from TRBD1 or TRBD2 (5 bases each). The V gene lost 4 bases and the J gene lost 6 bases, with 15 bases spanning the gap. Germline CDR1 reads SNHLY; CDR2 reads FYNNEI. The CDR3 extends over 15 amino acids. The CDR3 DNA reads as TGTGCCAGCAGTGGAGCCGGGGCCCGGGCCGGGGAGCTGTTTTTT. This translates into CASSGAGARAGELFF.

This clonotype was observed many times. The rearrangement uses TRBV13 and TRBJ1-2; D remains unclear. Germline-derived CDR1 and CDR2 are PRHDT and FYEKMQ (reference sequence). Trimming shortened V by 3 bases and J by 7 bases, and 6 bases separated the two germline ends. The CDR3 has 11 amino acids. This CDR3 reads CASSFNRGYTF. The CDR3 bases are TGTGCCAGCAGCTTTAATCGTGGCTACACCTTC.

With respect to this clonotype: A much larger clone lies a single base off, so this may be a read error. The CDR3 sequence is CATSRYRGLGYGYTF. The CDR3, as DNA: TGTGCCACCAGCAGGTACAGGGGACTCGGCTATGGCTACACCTTC. The V gene is TRBV15, the J gene TRBJ1-2; 7 positions match TRBD1. Germline-derived CDR1 and CDR2 are LNHNV and YYDKDF (reference sequence). This CDR3 is 15 amino acids long. Unmatched junction bases numbered 8, after V lost 3 bases and J lost 4 bases.

This clonotype was counted ten times or more. The chain links TRBV6-5 to TRBJ1-4; D ambiguous. Trimming took 5 bases from V and 0 from J, leaving 10 bases between them. The CDR3 runs 15 residues. From germline, CDR1 is MNHEY and CDR2 SVGAGI. This CDR3 reads CASSPPFATNEKLFF. CDR3 DNA: TGTGCCAGCAGTCCTCCATTTGCAACTAATGAAAAACTGTTTTTT.

This clonotype was counted a single time. The V gene is TRBV7-9, the J gene TRBJ1-1; D possibly corresponds to TRBD1 (5 bases). CDR1 SEHNR and CDR2 FQNEAQ come from the germline V gene (reference sequence). The CDR3 loop spans 12 amino acids. V was trimmed by 3 bases and J by 10 bases, leaving 12 bases between them. Written as DNA, the CDR3 is TGTGCCAGCAGCTTGCCCGGGGCGGGAGCTTTCTTT. Its protein is CASSLPGAGAFF.

Of note for this clonotype: The junction does not match germline at one end; this may be a read error. This chain joins TRBV6-5 and TRBJ1-2; 11 positions agree with TRBD1. This CDR3 has 16 residues. Germline V lookup: CDR1 MNHEY, CDR2 SVGAGI. CDR3 in amino acids: CASSLRTGGFNYGYTF. CDR3 DNA: TGCGCCAGCAGCTTACGGACAGGGGGCTTTAACTATGGCTACACCTTC.

CDR3 sequence: CSAGGVAYEQYF. The CDR3 nucleotides are TGCAGTGCAGGCGGGGTAGCCTACGAGCAGTACTTC. The chain recombines TRBV20-1 with TRBJ2-7, with D perhaps TRBD2 (6 bases). This CDR3 has 12 residues. The V gene lost 6 bases and the J gene lost 2 bases, with 11 bases spanning the gap. Germline V gene sequence: CDR1 DFQATT, CDR2 SNEGSKA (reference sequence).

About this clonotype: The junction and the germline gene differ at one end; a read error may be behind it. The CDR3 coding sequence is TGCGCCAGCAGCCAGATGGGAGGGACTGAAGCTTTCTTT. It specifies CASSQMGGTEAFF. The chain uses TRBV7-3 and TRBJ1-1, with D unclear. This CDR3 is 13 amino acids long. Per the germline V gene, CDR1 is SGHTA and CDR2 is FQGTGA.

This clonotype was seen more than once but under ten times. The chain employs TRBV20-1 and TRBJ2-5; D could derive from TRBD1 or TRBD2 (5 bases each). Germline V CDR1 and CDR2: DFQATT, SNEGSKA (reference sequence). The CDR3 extends over 17 amino acids. V was clipped by 0 bases and J by 1 base, with 18 bases between them. The CDR3 sequence: CSARDVRHGTAQETQYF. The CDR3 region has the DNA TGCAGTGCTAGAGACGTAAGACACGGGACCGCCCAAGAGACCCAGTACTTC.

Concerning this clonotype itself: The junction departs from germline at one end; a sequencing error may be responsible. The genes are TRBV7-2 and TRBJ1-2, with D perhaps TRBD1 (5 bases). Germline assignment: CDR1 SGHTA and CDR2 FQGNSA. The CDR3 contains 15 residues. The CDR3 region has the DNA TGCGCCAGCAGCCAAGTCGGGCAGGGAGGGAATGGCTACACCTTC. Its translation: CASSQVGQGGNGYTF.

The table lists this clonotype with a few counts. The junction differs from germline at one of its ends, possibly a read error. V is TRBV7-6 and J is TRBJ1-6; tentatively, D is TRBD1 (6 bases). Germline V gene data show CDR1 as SGHVS and CDR2 as FNYEAQ. The CDR3 consists of 15 residues. The CDR3: CASSPAQGNNSPLHF. CDR3 in DNA: TGTGCCAGCAGCCCCGCGCAGGGGAATAATTCGCCCCTCCACTTT.

The chain has TRBV2 and TRBJ2-1, with 12 bases identical to TRBD2. The CDR3 extends over 17 amino acids. Germline V gives CDR1 SNHLY, CDR2 FYNNEI. Germline trimming cut 9 bases from V and 4 bases from J; bases unmatched to any gene: 13. As DNA, the CDR3 is TGTGCCAGGACAACCGGGACTAGCGGGCTGGTGTACAATGAGCAGTTCTTC. It encodes CARTTGTSGLVYNEQFF.